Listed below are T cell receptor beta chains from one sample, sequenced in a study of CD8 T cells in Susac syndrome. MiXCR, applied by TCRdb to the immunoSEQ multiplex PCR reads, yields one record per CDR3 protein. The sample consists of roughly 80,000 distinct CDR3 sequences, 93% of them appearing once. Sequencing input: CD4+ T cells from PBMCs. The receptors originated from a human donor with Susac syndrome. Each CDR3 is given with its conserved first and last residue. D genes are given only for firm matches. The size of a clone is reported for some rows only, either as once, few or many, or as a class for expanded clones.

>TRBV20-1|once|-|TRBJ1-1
CSARDEVRDIHF
TGCAGTGCTAGAGATGAGGTCCGGGACATTCACTTT
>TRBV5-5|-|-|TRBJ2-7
CASSSRFTSYEQYF
TGTGCCAGCAGCTCCCGGTTCACGTCCTACGAGCAGTACTTC
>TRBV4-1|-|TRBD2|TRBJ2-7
CASSAGLAAYEQYF
TGCGCCAGCAGCGCAGGCCTAGCGGCCTACGAGCAGTACTTC
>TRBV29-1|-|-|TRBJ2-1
CSVGRSQGSTYNEQFF
TGCAGCGTTGGTCGCTCGCAGGGGAGCACCTACAATGAGCAGTTCTTC
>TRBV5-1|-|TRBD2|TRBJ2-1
CASSLLGTSGHEQFF
TGCGCCAGCAGCTTGCTCGGGACTAGCGGTCATGAGCAGTTCTTC
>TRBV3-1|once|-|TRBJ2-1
CASSQGAQGRPRDEQFF
TGTGCCAGCAGCCAGGGGGCTCAAGGGAGACCGAGGGATGAGCAGTTCTTC
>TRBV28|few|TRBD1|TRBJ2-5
CASSFGTGVGETQYF
TGTGCCAGCAGTTTCGGGACAGGGGTTGGCGAGACCCAGTACTTC
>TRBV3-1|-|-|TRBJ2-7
CASSLAGPLISYEQYF
TGTGCCAGCAGCCTCGCGGGGCCATTGATCTCCTACGAGCAGTACTTC
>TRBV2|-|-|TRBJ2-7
CASRAFGRYEQYF
TGTGCCAGCAGGGCTTTTGGGAGGTACGAGCAGTACTTC
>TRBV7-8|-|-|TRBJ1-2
CASSLGTIGGYGYTF
TGTGCCAGCAGCTTAGGGACAATCGGGGGGTATGGCTACACCTTC
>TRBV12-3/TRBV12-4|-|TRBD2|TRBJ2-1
CASSLSGGTYNEQFF
TGTGCCAGCAGTTTAAGCGGGGGTACCTACAATGAGCAGTTCTTC
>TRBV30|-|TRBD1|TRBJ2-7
CAWSKLTGAGEQYF
TGTGCCTGGAGTAAGTTGACAGGGGCTGGGGAGCAGTACTTC
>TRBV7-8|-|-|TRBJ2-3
CASSLVGRQRTADTQYF
TGTGCCAGCAGCTTAGTGGGCAGGCAGAGAACCGCAGATACGCAGTATTTT
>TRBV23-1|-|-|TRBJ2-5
CASSQRLSAGNNQETQYF
TGCGCCAGCAGTCAAAGGCTGTCGGCTGGGAACAACCAAGAGACCCAGTACTTC
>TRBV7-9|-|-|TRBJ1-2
CASSYRGGNGYTF
TGTGCCAGCAGCTATAGGGGGGGTAATGGCTACACCTTC
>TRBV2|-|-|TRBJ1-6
CASSLSTPKISPLHF
TGTGCCAGCAGTTTGAGCACCCCAAAAATTTCACCCCTCCACTTT
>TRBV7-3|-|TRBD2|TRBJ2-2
CASSLESGDTGELFF
TGTGCCAGCAGCTTAGAGAGCGGGGACACCGGGGAGCTGTTTTTT
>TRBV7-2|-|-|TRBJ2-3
CASRTSNGPRLVADTQYF
TGTGCCAGCAGGACCTCGAACGGACCGAGACTAGTAGCAGATACGCAGTATTTT
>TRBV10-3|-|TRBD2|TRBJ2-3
CAIRPGLAADTQYF
TGTGCCATCAGGCCAGGACTAGCCGCAGATACGCAGTATTTT
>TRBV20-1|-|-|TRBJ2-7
CSARVAYRDHEQYF
TGCAGTGCTAGGGTCGCCTACAGGGACCACGAGCAGTACTTC
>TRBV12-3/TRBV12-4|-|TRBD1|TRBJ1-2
CASSRTGEFYGYTF
TGTGCCAGCAGTCGGACAGGGGAGTTCTATGGCTACACCTTC
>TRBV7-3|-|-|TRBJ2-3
CASSLGFRDTQYF
TGTGCCAGCAGCCTCGGATTTAGAGATACGCAGTATTTT
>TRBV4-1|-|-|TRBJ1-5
CASSRIDSNQPQHF
TGCGCCAGCAGCCGAATTGATAGCAATCAGCCCCAGCATTTT
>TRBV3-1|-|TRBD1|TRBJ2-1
CASSQERSGQGVNRQFF
TGTGCCAGCAGCCAAGAAAGGTCCGGACAGGGGGTGAACAGGCAGTTCTTC
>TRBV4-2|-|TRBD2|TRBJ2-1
CASSQALMGLAGVNEQFF
TGTGCCAGCAGCCAAGCATTAATGGGACTAGCGGGAGTTAATGAGCAGTTCTTC
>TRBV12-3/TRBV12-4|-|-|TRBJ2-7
CASSFLDSYEQYF
TGTGCCAGCAGTTTTTTAGACTCCTACGAGCAGTACTTC
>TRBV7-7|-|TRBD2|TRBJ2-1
CASSLGTSYEQFF
TGTGCCAGCAGCTTAGGGACTAGCTATGAGCAGTTCTTC
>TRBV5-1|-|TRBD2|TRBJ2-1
CASSRGESGEQFF
TGCGCCAGCAGCCGGGGGGAGTCGGGTGAGCAGTTCTTC
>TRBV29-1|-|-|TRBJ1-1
CSVRGDRITEAFF
TGCAGCGTTAGGGGTGACAGGATAACTGAAGCTTTCTTT
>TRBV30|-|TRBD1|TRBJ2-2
CAWSTGGASGELFF
TGTGCCTGGAGTACAGGGGGCGCATCCGGGGAGCTGTTTTTT
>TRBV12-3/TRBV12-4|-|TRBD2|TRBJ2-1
CASSEGLVENEQFF
TGTGCCAGCAGTGAGGGACTAGTAGAAAATGAGCAGTTCTTC
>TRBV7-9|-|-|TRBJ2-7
CASSLKAPLEQYF
TGTGCCAGCAGCTTAAAGGCCCCTCTCGAGCAGTACTTC
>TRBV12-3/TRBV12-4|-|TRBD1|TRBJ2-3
CASSPRQGAVDTQYF
TGTGCCAGCAGTCCAAGACAGGGGGCAGTTGATACGCAGTATTTT
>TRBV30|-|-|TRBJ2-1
CAWSEGSRYNEQFF
TGTGCCTGGAGTGAGGGTAGCAGATACAATGAGCAGTTCTTC
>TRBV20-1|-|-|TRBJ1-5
CSARVGGGNQPQHF
TGCAGTGCCAGGGTAGGGGGTGGGAATCAGCCCCAGCATTTT
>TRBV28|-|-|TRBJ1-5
CASSFFRGPTDQPQHF
TGTGCCAGCAGTTTCTTCCGGGGACCGACGGATCAGCCCCAGCATTTT